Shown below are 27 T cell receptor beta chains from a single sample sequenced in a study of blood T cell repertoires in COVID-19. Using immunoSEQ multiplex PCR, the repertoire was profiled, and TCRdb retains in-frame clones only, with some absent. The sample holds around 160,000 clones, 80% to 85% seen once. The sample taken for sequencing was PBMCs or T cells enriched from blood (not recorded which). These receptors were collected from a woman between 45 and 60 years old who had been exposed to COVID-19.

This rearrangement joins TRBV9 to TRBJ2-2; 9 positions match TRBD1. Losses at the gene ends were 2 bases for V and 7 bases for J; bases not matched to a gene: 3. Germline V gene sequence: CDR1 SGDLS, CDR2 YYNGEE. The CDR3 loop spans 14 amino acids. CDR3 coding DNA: TGTGCCAGCAGCGTTGGACAGGGGTTCGGGGAGCTGTTTTTT. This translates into CASSVGQGFGELFF.

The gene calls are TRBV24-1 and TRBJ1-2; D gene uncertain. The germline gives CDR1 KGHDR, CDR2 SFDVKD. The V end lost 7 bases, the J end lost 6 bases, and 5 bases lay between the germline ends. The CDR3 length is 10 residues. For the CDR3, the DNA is TGTGCCACCAGACGGGATGGCTACACCTTC. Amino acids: CATRRDGYTF.

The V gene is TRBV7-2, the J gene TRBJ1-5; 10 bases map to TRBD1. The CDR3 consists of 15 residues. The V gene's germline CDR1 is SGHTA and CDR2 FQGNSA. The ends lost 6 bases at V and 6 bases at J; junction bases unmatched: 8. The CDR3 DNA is TGTGCCAGCAGTAATCGACAGGGGGCTGGTCAGCCCCAGCATTTT. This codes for CASSNRQGAGQPQHF.

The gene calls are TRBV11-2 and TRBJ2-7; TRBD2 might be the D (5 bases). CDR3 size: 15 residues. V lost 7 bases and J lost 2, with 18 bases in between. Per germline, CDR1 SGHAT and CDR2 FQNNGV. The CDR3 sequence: CASIIGGLETYEQYF. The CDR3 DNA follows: TGTGCCAGCATCATCGGAGGACTCGAGACCTACGAGCAGTACTTC.

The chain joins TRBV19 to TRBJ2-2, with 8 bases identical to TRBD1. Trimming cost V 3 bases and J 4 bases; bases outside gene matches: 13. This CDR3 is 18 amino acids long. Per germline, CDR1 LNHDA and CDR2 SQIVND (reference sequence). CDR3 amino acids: CASSMRAGGQGFTGELFF. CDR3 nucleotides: TGTGCCAGTAGTATGCGGGCAGGGGGCCAAGGCTTCACCGGGGAGCTGTTTTTT.

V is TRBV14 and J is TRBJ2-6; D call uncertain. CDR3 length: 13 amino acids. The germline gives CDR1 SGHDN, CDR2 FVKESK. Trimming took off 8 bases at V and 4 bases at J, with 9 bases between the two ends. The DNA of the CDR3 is TGTGCCAGCGCTCGAGGAGGGGCCAACGTCCTGACTTTC. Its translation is CASARGGANVLTF.

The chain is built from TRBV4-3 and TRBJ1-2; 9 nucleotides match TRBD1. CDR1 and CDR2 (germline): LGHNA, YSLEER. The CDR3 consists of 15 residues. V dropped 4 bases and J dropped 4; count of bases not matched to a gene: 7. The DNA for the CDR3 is TGCGCCAGCAGCCGTAACAGGGGGCCCGCCTATGGCTACACCTTC. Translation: CASSRNRGPAYGYTF.

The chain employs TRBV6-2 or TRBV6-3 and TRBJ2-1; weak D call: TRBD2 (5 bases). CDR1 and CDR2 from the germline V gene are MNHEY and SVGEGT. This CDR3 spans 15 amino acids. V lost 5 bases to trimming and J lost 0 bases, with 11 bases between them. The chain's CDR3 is CASSQRGSSYNEQFF. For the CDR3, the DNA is TGTGCCAGCAGTCAACGGGGAAGCTCCTACAATGAGCAGTTCTTC.

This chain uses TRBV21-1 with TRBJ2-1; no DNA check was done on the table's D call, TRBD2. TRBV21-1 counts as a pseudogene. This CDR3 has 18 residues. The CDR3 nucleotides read TGTGCCAGCAGCAAATGCCGCACTAGCGGGAAGGAATACAATGAGCAGTTCTTC. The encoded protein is CASSKCRTSGKEYNEQFF.

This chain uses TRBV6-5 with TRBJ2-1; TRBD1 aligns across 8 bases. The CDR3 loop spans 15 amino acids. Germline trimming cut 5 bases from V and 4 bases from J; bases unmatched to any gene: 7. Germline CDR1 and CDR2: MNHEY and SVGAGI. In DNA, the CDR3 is TGTGCCAGCAGTCGAGGACAGGGACCTTACAATGAGCAGTTCTTC. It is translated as CASSRGQGPYNEQFF.

CDR3 sequence reads: CASSFGGGAGYTF. The DNA of the CDR3 is TGTGCCAGCAGTTTTGGAGGGGGCGCAGGCTACACCTTC. The V call is TRBV12-3 or TRBV12-4, the J call TRBJ1-2, with TRBD1 matching over 7 bases. The CDR3 is 13 residues long. J lost 8 bases, V lost 3 bases, and 6 bases had no gene match.

CDR3 protein: CASSATRGLRNSPLHF. CDR3 sequence (DNA): TGTGCCAGCAGCGCAACTAGGGGACTTCGTAATTCACCCCTCCACTTT. The chain links TRBV7-2 to TRBJ1-6, with D maybe TRBD1 (5 bases). Germline V lookup: CDR1 SGHTA, CDR2 FQGNSA. The CDR3 contains 16 residues. Trimming shortened V by 5 bases and J by 6 bases, and 17 bases separated the two germline ends.

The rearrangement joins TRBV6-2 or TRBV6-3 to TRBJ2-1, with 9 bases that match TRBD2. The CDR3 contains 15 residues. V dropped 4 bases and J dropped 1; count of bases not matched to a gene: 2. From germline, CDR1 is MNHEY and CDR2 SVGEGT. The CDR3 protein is CASSSAGGSYNEQFF. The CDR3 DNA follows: TGTGCCAGCAGTTCAGCGGGAGGATCCTACAATGAGCAGTTCTTC.

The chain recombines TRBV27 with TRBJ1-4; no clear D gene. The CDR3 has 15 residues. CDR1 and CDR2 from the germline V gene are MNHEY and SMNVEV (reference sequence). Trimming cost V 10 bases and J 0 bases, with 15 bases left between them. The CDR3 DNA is TGTGCCACCAAGAGGGCACAAGCAACTAATGAAAAACTGTTTTTT. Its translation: CATKRAQATNEKLFF.

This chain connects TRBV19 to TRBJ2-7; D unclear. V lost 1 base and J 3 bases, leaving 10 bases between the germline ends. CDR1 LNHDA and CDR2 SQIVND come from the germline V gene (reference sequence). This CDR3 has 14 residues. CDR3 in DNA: TGTGCCAGTAGTATAGCTGGCACCGTCTACGAGCAGTACTTC. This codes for CASSIAGTVYEQYF.

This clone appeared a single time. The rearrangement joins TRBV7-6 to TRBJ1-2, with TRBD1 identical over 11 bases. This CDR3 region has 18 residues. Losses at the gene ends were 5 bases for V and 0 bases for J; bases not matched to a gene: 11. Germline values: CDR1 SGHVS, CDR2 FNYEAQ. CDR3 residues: CASSPLRTGGLANYGYTF. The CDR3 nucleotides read TGTGCCAGCAGCCCACTCCGGACAGGGGGCTTAGCTAACTATGGCTACACCTTC.

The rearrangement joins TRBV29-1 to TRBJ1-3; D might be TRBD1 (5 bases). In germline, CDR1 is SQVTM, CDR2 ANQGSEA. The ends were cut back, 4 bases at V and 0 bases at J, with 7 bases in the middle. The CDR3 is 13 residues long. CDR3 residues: CSVGRDSGNTIYF. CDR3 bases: TGCAGCGTTGGCAGGGACTCTGGAAACACCATATATTTT.

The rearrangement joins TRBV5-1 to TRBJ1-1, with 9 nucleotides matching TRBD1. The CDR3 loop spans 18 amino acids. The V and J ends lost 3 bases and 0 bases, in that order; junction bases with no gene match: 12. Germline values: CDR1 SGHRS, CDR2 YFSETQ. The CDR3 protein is CASSYLGTGRVMNTEAFF. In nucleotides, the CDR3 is TGCGCCAGCAGCTACCTGGGGACAGGGCGGGTAATGAACACTGAAGCTTTCTTT.

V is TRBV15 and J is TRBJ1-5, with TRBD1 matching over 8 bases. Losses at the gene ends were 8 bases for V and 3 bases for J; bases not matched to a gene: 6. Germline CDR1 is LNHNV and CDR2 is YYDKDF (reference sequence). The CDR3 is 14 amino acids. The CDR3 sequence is CATQRDRNNQPQHF. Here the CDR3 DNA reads TGTGCCACCCAAAGGGACAGGAACAATCAGCCCCAGCATTTT.

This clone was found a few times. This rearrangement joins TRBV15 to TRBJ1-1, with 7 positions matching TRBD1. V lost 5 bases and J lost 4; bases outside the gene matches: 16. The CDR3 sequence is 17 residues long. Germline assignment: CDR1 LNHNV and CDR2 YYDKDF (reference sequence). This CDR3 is CATSAQGLVYRSTEAFF. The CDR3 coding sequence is TGTGCCACCAGCGCACAGGGGTTGGTTTATCGGAGCACTGAAGCTTTCTTT.

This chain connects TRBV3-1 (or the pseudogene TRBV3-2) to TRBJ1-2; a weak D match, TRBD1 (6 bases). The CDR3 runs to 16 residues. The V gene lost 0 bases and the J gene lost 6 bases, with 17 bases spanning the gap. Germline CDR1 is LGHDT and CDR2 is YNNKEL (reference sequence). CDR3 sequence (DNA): TGTGCCAGCAGCCAAGACGGGAGGCAGGGGCAGGATGGCTACACCTTC. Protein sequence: CASSQDGRQGQDGYTF.

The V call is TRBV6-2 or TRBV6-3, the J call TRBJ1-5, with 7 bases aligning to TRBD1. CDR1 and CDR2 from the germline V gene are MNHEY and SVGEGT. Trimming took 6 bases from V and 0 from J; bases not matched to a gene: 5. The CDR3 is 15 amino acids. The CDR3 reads CASSSQGNSNQPQHF. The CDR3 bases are TGTGCCAGCAGCTCACAGGGGAATAGCAATCAGCCCCAGCATTTT.

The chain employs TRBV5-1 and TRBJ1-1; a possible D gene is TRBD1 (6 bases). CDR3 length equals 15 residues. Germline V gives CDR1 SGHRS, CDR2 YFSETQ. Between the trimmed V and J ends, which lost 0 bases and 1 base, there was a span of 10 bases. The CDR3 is CASSLGSRGNTEAFF. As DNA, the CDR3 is TGCGCCAGCAGCTTGGGTTCCAGGGGGAACACTGAAGCTTTCTTT.

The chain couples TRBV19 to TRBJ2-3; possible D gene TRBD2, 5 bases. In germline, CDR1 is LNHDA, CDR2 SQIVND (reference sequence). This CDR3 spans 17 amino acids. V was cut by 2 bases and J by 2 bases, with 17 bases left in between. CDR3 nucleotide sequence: TGTGCCAGTAGTATATCACGGACTGGCACTATCACAGATACGCAGTATTTT. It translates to CASSISRTGTITDTQYF.

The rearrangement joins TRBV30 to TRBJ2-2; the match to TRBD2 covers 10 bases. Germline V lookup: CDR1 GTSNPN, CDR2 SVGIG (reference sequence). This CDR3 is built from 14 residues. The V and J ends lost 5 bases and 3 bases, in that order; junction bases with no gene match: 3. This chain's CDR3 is CAWRTSGYTGELFF. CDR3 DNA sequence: TGTGCCTGGCGGACTAGCGGATACACCGGGGAGCTGTTTTTT.

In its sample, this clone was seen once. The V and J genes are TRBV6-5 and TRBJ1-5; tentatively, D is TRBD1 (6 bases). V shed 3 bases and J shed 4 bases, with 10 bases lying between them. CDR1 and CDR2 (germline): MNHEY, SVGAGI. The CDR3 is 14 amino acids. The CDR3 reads CASSYGQRNQPQHF. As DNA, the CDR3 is TGTGCCAGCAGTTATGGACAGCGGAATCAGCCCCAGCATTTT.

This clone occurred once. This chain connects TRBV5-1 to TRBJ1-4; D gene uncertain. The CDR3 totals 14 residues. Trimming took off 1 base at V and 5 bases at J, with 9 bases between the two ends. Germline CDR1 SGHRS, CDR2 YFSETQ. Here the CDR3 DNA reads TGCGCCAGCAGCTTGCAACGCGGGAATGAAAAACTGTTTTTT. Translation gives CASSLQRGNEKLFF.